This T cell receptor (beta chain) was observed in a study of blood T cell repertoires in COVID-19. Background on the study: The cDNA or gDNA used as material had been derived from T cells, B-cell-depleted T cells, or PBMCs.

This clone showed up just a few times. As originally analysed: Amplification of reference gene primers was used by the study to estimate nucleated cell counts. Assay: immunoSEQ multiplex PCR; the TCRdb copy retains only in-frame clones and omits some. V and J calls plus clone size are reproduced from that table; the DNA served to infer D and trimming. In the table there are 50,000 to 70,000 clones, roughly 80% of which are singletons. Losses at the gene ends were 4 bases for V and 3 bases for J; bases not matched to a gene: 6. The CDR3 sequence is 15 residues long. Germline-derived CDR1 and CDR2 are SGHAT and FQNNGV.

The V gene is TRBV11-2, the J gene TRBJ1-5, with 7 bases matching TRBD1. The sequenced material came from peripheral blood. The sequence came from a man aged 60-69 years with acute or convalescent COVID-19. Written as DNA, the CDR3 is TGTGCCAGCAGCTCATTAGGGGGCCCCAATCAGCCCCAGCATTTT. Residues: CASSSLGGPNQPQHF. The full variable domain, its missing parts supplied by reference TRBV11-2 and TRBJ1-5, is EAGVAQSPRYKIIEKRQSVAFWCNPISGHATLYWYQQILGQGPKLLIQFQNNGVVDDSQLPKDRFSAERLKGVDSTLKIQPAKLEDSAVYLCASSSLGGPNQPQHFGDGTRLSIL.